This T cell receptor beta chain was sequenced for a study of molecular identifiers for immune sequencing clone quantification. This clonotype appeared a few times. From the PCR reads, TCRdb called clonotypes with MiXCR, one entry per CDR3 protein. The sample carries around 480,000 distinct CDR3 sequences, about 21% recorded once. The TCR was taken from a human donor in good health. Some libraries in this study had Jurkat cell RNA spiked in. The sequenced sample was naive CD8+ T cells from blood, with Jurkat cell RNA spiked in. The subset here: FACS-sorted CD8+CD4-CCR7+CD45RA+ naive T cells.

DNA of the CDR3: TGTGCCAGCAGCCCGGGGGTCGTATCCGGGGAGCAGTACTTC. Amino acid sequence: CASSPGVVSGEQYF. The V call is TRBV5-6, the J call TRBJ2-7; D might be TRBD2 (6 bases). The germline gives CDR1 SGHDT, CDR2 YYEEEE. This CDR3 has 14 amino acids. V was cut by 4 bases and J by 7 bases, with 18 bases left in between.